This entry lists 13 T cell receptor beta chains sequenced from one sample in a study of T-cell reconstitution after alpha-beta-depleted transplantation in children. Researchers prepared the TCRbeta library using unique molecular identifiers, the study reports. In TCRdb, the PCR reads were re-called with MiXCR into one record per CDR3 protein. The sample lists some 590,000 distinct CDR3 sequences, under 12% occurring once. The sequencing here drew on PBMCs from the stem cell graft donor, taken from the stem cell graft. The receptors here all came from a human donor who donated a stem cell graft to a child with acute myeloid leukemia.

This clonotype was seen only a few times. This sequence joins TRBV12-3 or TRBV12-4 and TRBJ2-7; D is uncertain. V was clipped by 5 bases and J by 1 base, with 12 bases between them. The CDR3 is 14 amino acids. For the CDR3, the DNA is TGTGCCAGCAGTACCCAGGCGGTGTCCTACGAGCAGTACTTC. Amino acids: CASSTQAVSYEQYF.

This clonotype was seen a few times. This chain joins TRBV6-5 and TRBJ2-7, with TRBD1 matching 10 bases. The CDR3 totals 15 residues. J gave up 2 bases and V 2 bases, and 3 bases lay outside the gene matches. CDR1 is MNHEY and CDR2 is SVGAGI in the germline V gene. Written as DNA, the CDR3 is TGTGCCAGCAGTTACCTCGGGACAGGGGCCTACGAGCAGTACTTC. It codes for CASSYLGTGAYEQYF.

In its sample, this clonotype was seen many times. The chain is built from TRBV28 and TRBJ2-5; unclear D gene. Looked up from germline, CDR1 is MDHEN and CDR2 is SYDVKM. V dropped 6 bases and J dropped 1 base, with 6 bases sitting between them. The CDR3 runs to 12 residues. CDR3 amino acids: CASRALQETQYF. In nucleotides, the CDR3 is TGTGCCAGCAGAGCACTCCAAGAGACCCAGTACTTC.

This clonotype was seen at least ten times. The junction shows a germline mismatch at one end, possibly a read error. The chain links TRBV3-1 to TRBJ2-3; D ambiguous. CDR1 is LGHDT and CDR2 is YNNKEL in the germline V gene (reference sequence). This CDR3 contains 14 residues. CDR3 nucleotide sequence: TGCGCCAGCTTGGCCTCCCGGAGCACAGATACGCAGTATTTT. This codes for CASLASRSTDTQYF.

This chain joins TRBV25-1 and TRBJ2-4; 7 bases agree with TRBD2. Losses at the gene ends were 5 bases for V and 7 bases for J; bases not matched to a gene: 8. The CDR3 sequence is 14 residues long. Germline loops: CDR1 MGHDK, CDR2 SYGVNS. CDR3 nucleotides: TGTGCCAGCAGTCAGCGGGGTAGCGGTAACATTCAGTACTTC. Protein: CASSQRGSGNIQYF.

This clonotype was seen more than once but under ten times. The genes are TRBV29-1 and TRBJ2-1; D ambiguous. Germline-derived CDR1 and CDR2 are SQVTM and ANQGSEA. Trimming cost V 7 bases and J 4 bases, with 11 bases left between them. The CDR3 spans 12 residues. The CDR3 spells CSGGGPYNEQFF. In DNA form, the CDR3 reads TGCAGCGGGGGTGGGCCGTACAATGAGCAGTTCTTC.

This clonotype was counted many times. The J gene is TRBJ2-2, the V gene TRBV6-1; D gene uncertain. The V end was cut by 6 bases, the J end by 0 bases, with 8 bases between. The germline V gene has CDR1 MNHNS and CDR2 SASEGT. There are 14 residues in the CDR3. The CDR3 nucleotides read TGTGCCAGCAGCCCCCGTCCGAACACCGGGGAGCTGTTTTTT. This translates into CASSPRPNTGELFF.

This clonotype occurred many times. The rearrangement joins TRBV12-3 or TRBV12-4 to TRBJ2-2, with TRBD2 matching over 11 bases. V shed 5 bases, J shed 3 bases, and the junction held 14 bases outside the gene matches. This CDR3 is built from 19 residues. The CDR3 is CASSPKGSGREVHTGELFF. CDR3 nucleotides: TGTGCCAGCAGTCCCAAGGGTAGCGGGAGGGAGGTCCACACCGGGGAGCTGTTTTTT.

The rearrangement uses TRBV6-2 or TRBV6-3 and TRBJ2-5; D is uncertain. CDR3 length: 14 amino acids. Trimming cost V 6 bases and J 1 base, with 12 bases left between them. The germline gives CDR1 MNHEY, CDR2 SVGEGT. CDR3 loop: CASSSPESQETQYF. As DNA, the CDR3 is TGTGCCAGCAGCTCCCCTGAGAGCCAAGAGACCCAGTACTTC.

This clonotype occurred many times. This chain's CDR3 is CASRRASGSSEQYF. The CDR3 DNA reads TGCGCCAGCAGGAGGGCTAGCGGGAGTAGTGAGCAGTACTTC. The gene calls are TRBV5-1 and TRBJ2-7, with 10 positions matching TRBD2. J lost 7 bases, V lost 5 bases, and 9 bases had no gene match. The germline V gene encodes CDR1 SGHRS and CDR2 YFSETQ. The CDR3 has 14 residues.

To note about this clonotype: A much larger clone differs by one base, so this may be a read error. A read error is likely, as this CDR3 ends without the conserved phenylalanine or tryptophan. This chain joins TRBV20-1 and TRBJ2-3; no firm D call. CDR3 length equals 15 residues. V lost 4 bases to trimming and J lost 2 bases, with 16 bases between them. Germline V gene lookup returns CDR1 DFQATT and CDR2 SNEGSKA (reference sequence). The CDR3, as DNA: TGCAGTGCTAACCCCTTAAGTAGGACCACAGATACGCAGTATTGT. Translation gives CSANPLSRTTDTQYC.

The chain combines TRBV5-1 with TRBJ1-2, with D uncertain. The CDR3 covers 16 residues. Germline CDR1 reads SGHRS; CDR2 reads YFSETQ. V was clipped by 5 bases and J by 0 bases, with 17 bases between them. The CDR3: CASSNDGRGTNYGYTF. Here the CDR3 DNA reads TGCGCCAGCAGTAACGACGGCCGAGGCACTAACTATGGCTACACCTTC.

This clonotype was counted between two and nine times. This chain connects TRBV5-1 to TRBJ2-2; 8 bases agree with TRBD1. The CDR3 has 17 amino acids. After removal of 2 bases from V and 6 bases from J, the junction contained 12 bases not matched to a gene. Germline V gene lookup returns CDR1 SGHRS and CDR2 YFSETQ. CDR3 nucleotide sequence: TGCGCCAGCAGCTTATTGAGACAGGGGTTCGGAGCCGGGGAGCTGTTTTTT. This codes for CASSLLRQGFGAGELFF.